The next 9 T cell receptor beta chains were all read from a single sample in a study of blood T cells in healthy people across ages. Primed by a sample-barcoded 5' primer and a J-beta primer mix, a second PCR proceeded for 7 to 11 cycles. MiXCR was run by TCRdb on the 5' RACE reads, yielding one entry per CDR3 protein. Altogether around 1,100,000 distinct CDR3 sequences are present, around two fifths being singletons, with the ten largest covering around 12%. Sequences were obtained from blood. The origin of the receptors is a man aged 18 to 30 in good health.

This clonotype was observed a handful of times. The chain recombines TRBV12-3 or TRBV12-4 with TRBJ2-7; no reliable D call. Trimming left V 6 bases short and J 0 bases short, with 6 bases between. The CDR3 contains 12 residues. CDR3 sequence (DNA): TGTGCCAGCAGGCAGTCCTCCTACGAGCAGTACTTC. Amino acids: CASRQSSYEQYF.

The chain combines TRBV29-1 with TRBJ1-1; 11 nucleotides match TRBD1. The CDR3 covers 12 residues. With 7 bases clipped from V and 3 bases from J, the junction kept 1 base outside the gene matches. The germline V gene has CDR1 SQVTM and CDR2 ANQGSEA. CDR3 loop: CSGGQGDTEAFF. Written as DNA, the CDR3 is TGCAGCGGGGGACAGGGGGACACTGAAGCTTTCTTT.

This clonotype occurred many times. A much larger clone sits a single nucleotide away, making a read error possible. The chain uses TRBV7-2 and TRBJ2-5; 13 nucleotides match TRBD2. The V and J ends lost 5 bases and 11 bases, in that order; junction bases with no gene match: 11. The CDR3 contains 15 residues. Germline V lookup: CDR1 SGHTA, CDR2 FQGNSA. CDR3 sequence reads: CASSAGLAGVNEQYF. The CDR3 DNA sequence: TGTGCCAGCAGCGCCGGACTAGCGGGGGTCAATGAGCAGTACTTC. The entire variable domain, with the rest obtained from reference TRBV7-2 and TRBJ2-5, is as follows: GAGVSQSPSNKVTEKGKDVELRCDPISGHTALYWYRQSLGQGLEFLIYFQGNSAPDKSGLPSDRFSAERTGGSVSTLTIQRTQQEDSAVYLCASSAGLAGVNEQYFGPGTRLLVL.

The V and J genes are TRBV6-5 and TRBJ2-7, with D possibly being TRBD1 (6 bases). Between the trimmed V and J ends, which lost 7 bases and 3 bases, there was a span of 13 bases. Germline V gene sequence: CDR1 MNHEY, CDR2 SVGAGI. CDR3 length: 13 residues. CDR3 sequence (DNA): TGTGCCAGCACCTACGGCAGGGGCTACGAGCAGTACTTC. This sequence encodes CASTYGRGYEQYF.

The genes are TRBV6-1 and TRBJ2-5; 12 nucleotides agree with TRBD1. V lost 4 bases to trimming and J lost 1 base; unmatched junction nucleotides: 10. This CDR3 contains 18 residues. The germline CDR1 and CDR2 sequences are MNHNS and SASEGT. CDR3 coding DNA: TGTGCCAGCAGTGGTCCGGGACAGGGGGCGAGAGTCCAAGAGACCCAGTACTTC. This gives the protein CASSGPGQGARVQETQYF.

This clonotype was found a few times. The V call is TRBV30, the J call TRBJ2-7; D is ambiguous. The CDR3 length is 13 residues. CDR1 is GTSNPN and CDR2 is SVGIG in the germline V gene (reference sequence). With 0 bases removed from V and 4 bases from J, the gap between germline ends came to 10 bases. CDR3 region: CAWSVDGPYEQYF. The CDR3 DNA is TGTGCCTGGAGTGTAGACGGCCCTTACGAGCAGTACTTC.

This clonotype was seen a handful of times. The chain links TRBV5-5 to TRBJ1-5, with 8 nucleotides matching TRBD1. After removal of 5 bases from V and 0 bases from J, the junction contained 10 bases not matched to a gene. Germline V gene sequence: CDR1 SGHKS, CDR2 YYEKEE (reference sequence). The CDR3 sequence is 17 residues long. The CDR3 region is CASSPHRTGTSNQPQHF. The CDR3 DNA sequence: TGTGCCAGCAGTCCTCACCGGACAGGGACTAGCAATCAGCCCCAGCATTTT.

V gene TRBV27 combines with J gene TRBJ1-6; 7 bases are shared with TRBD1. Germline V gene data show CDR1 as MNHEY and CDR2 as SMNVEV (reference sequence). V dropped 5 bases and J dropped 7; count of bases not matched to a gene: 11. The CDR3 spans 16 residues. The CDR3 spells CASSPSRDSRNSPLHF. CDR3 coding DNA: TGTGCCAGCAGTCCCTCCCGGGACAGCAGAAATTCACCCCTCCACTTT.

This chain joins TRBV4-3 and TRBJ1-1; 7 bases map to TRBD1. Trimming at V came to 1 base and at J to 4 bases, leaving 6 bases not matched to a gene. CDR3 length equals 15 residues. Germline V CDR1 and CDR2: LGHNA, YSLEER. The CDR3 here is CASSQGYAGGTEAFF. The CDR3 DNA reads TGCGCCAGCAGCCAAGGCTATGCAGGGGGCACTGAAGCTTTCTTT.